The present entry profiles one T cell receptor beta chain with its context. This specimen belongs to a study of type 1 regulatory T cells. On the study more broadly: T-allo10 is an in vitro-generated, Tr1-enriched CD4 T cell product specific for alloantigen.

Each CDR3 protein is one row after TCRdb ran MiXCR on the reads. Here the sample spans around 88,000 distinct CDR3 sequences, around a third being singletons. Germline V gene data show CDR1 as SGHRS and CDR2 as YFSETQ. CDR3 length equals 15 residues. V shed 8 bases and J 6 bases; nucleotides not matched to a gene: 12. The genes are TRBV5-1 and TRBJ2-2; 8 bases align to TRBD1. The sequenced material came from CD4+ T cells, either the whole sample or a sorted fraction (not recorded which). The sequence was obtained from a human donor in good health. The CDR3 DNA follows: TGCGCCAGTCTACTAGACAGGGGAGAACCCGGGGAGCTGTTTTTT. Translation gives CASLLDRGEPGELFF.